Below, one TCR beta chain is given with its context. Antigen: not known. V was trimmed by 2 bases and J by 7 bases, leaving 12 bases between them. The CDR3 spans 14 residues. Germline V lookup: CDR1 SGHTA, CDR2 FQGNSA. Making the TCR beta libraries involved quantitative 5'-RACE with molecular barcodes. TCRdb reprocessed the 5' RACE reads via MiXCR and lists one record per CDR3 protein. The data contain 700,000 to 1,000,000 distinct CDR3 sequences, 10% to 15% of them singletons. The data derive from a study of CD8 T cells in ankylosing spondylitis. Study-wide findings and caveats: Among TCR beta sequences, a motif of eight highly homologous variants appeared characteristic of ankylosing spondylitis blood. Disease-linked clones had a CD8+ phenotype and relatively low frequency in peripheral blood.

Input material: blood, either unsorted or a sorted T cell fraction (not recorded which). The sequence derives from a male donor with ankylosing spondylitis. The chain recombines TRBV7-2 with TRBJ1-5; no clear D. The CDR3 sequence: CASSLRPIGQPQHF. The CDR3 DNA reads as TGTGCCAGCAGCTTAAGGCCCATCGGGCAGCCCCAGCATTTT.